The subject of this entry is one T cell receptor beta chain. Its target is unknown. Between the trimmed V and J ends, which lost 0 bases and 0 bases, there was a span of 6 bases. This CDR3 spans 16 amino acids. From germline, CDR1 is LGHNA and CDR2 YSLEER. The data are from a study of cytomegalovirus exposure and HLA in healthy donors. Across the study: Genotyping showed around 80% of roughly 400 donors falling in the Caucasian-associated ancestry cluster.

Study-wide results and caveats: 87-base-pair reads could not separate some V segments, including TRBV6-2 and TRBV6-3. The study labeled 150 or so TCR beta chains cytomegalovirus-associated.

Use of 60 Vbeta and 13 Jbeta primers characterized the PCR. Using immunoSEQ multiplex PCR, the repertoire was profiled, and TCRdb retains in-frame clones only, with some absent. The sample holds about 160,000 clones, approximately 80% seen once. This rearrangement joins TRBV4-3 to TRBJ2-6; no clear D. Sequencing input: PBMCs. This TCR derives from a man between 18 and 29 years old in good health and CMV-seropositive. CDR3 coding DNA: TGCGCCAGCAGCCAAGAGAGAGGCTCTGGGGCCAACGTCCTGACTTTC. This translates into CASSQERGSGANVLTF.